Listed here are 14 T cell receptor beta chains from one sample, sequenced in a study of T cell responses to AZD1222 COVID-19 vaccine. Clones were sequenced by immunoSEQ multiplex PCR, and TCRdb holds only the in-frame ones, with some missing. The sample comprises about 110,000 clones, about 85% of which are singletons, and approximately 4.8% rests with the top ten. The starting material was peripheral blood, obtained 28 days after the second AZD1222 dose. All receptors derive from an adult who received the AZD1222 COVID-19 vaccine.

The chain joins TRBV18 to TRBJ2-7; 8 nucleotides agree with TRBD2. Germline V gene data show CDR1 as KGHSH and CDR2 as LQKENI. J was trimmed by 2 bases and V by 3 bases; bases with no gene match: 6. The CDR3 is made up of 15 amino acids. As DNA, the CDR3 is TGTGCCAGCTCACCCGGGACTAGTCCCCCCTACGAGCAGTACTTC. Translation gives CASSPGTSPPYEQYF. Filled out from reference TRBV18 and TRBJ2-7, the complete variable domain reads NAGVMQNPRHLVRRRGQEARLRCSPMKGHSHVYWYRQLPEEGLKFMVYLQKENIIDESGMPKERFSAEFPKEGPSILRIQQVVRGDSAAYFCASSPGTSPPYEQYFGPGTRLTVT.

The chain uses TRBV5-8 and TRBJ2-5, with D tentatively TRBD2 (6 bases). V lost 4 bases, J lost 4 bases, and 20 bases lay in between. Germline-derived CDR1 and CDR2 are SGHTS and YDEGEE. CDR3 length: 16 residues. CDR3 DNA sequence: TGTGCCAGCAGCCGACGGGGGACGGAGCCGGGAGAGACCCAGTACTTC. Amino acids: CASSRRGTEPGETQYF. Drawing the rest from reference TRBV5-8 and TRBJ2-5, the complete variable domain is EAGVTQSPTHLIKTRGQQATLRCSPISGHTSVYWYQQALGLGLQFLLWYDEGEERNRGNFPPRFSGRQFPNYSSELNVNALELEDSALYLCASSRRGTEPGETQYFGPGTRLLVL.

The chain links TRBV6-5 to TRBJ2-1; 7 bases align to TRBD1. Per germline, CDR1 MNHEY and CDR2 SVGAGI. Trimming cost V 6 bases and J 6 bases; bases outside gene matches: 2. This CDR3 has 12 amino acids. CDR3 in DNA: TGTGCCAGCAGGCGACAGGGCAATGAGCAGTTCTTC. It yields the protein CASRRQGNEQFF.

V is TRBV28 and J is TRBJ1-5; TRBD1 is a possible D gene (5 bases). This CDR3 has 14 amino acids. Trimming took 5 bases from V and 4 from J, leaving 12 bases between them. Germline CDR1 and CDR2: MDHEN and SYDVKM. The CDR3 reads CASSGTVVNQPQHF. Written as DNA, the CDR3 is TGTGCCAGCAGTGGGACGGTCGTTAATCAGCCCCAGCATTTT.

The V call is TRBV4-1, the J call TRBJ1-3; D possibly corresponds to TRBD1 (5 bases). The CDR3 has 16 amino acids. CDR1 is MGHRA, CDR2 YSYEKL, per germline. V gave up 3 bases and J gave up 0 bases, with 12 bases separating them. CDR3 DNA sequence: TGCGCCAGCAGCCAGCTATGGGGGGACTCTGGAAACACCATATATTTT. Translated, it gives CASSQLWGDSGNTIYF.

V gene TRBV19 combines with J gene TRBJ1-1, with 7 bases lining up with TRBD1. The germline gives CDR1 LNHDA, CDR2 SQIVND (reference sequence). J was trimmed by 11 bases and V by 8 bases; bases with no gene match: 17. The length of the CDR3 is 14 residues. This CDR3 reads CASPPIDRVGCAFF. As DNA, the CDR3 is TGTGCCAGTCCTCCTATCGACAGGGTCGGCTGCGCTTTCTTT. The entire variable domain, with the rest obtained from reference TRBV19 and TRBJ1-1, is as follows: DGGITQSPKYLFRKEGQNVTLSCEQNLNHDAMYWYRQDPGQGLRLIYYSQIVNDFQKGDIAEGYSVSREKKESFPLTVTSAQKNPTAFYLCASPPIDRVGCAFFGQGTRLTVV.

This chain joins TRBV1 and TRBJ2-7; the DNA was not compared with TRBD1, the D call given in the table. TRBV1 is shown as a pseudogene. The CDR3 is made up of 12 amino acids. CDR3 DNA sequence: TGCACCAGCCGGGACAGCATCTACGAGCAGTACTTC. It yields the protein CTSRDSIYEQYF.

The chain has TRBV19 and TRBJ2-6, with 9 nucleotides matching TRBD2. Germline assignment: CDR1 LNHDA and CDR2 SQIVND (reference sequence). The CDR3 spans 17 residues. The CDR3 is CASKLLAGSSGANVLTF. CDR3 nucleotide sequence: TGTGCATCGAAGTTGCTAGCGGGGAGCTCTGGGGCCAACGTCCTGACTTTC.

The chain recombines TRBV6-5 with TRBJ1-5; TRBD1 matches 7 bases. The germline gives CDR1 MNHEY, CDR2 SVGAGI. This CDR3 is built from 13 residues. J lost 6 bases, V lost 7 bases, and 6 bases had no gene match. CDR3 loop: CASIGGGGQPQHF. The CDR3 nucleotides read TGTGCCAGCATTGGAGGGGGCGGTCAGCCCCAGCATTTT.

V is TRBV4-1 and J is TRBJ1-5; possibly TRBD1 for D (5 bases). V lost 2 bases and J lost 1, with 9 bases in between. This CDR3 comprises 15 residues. The V gene's germline CDR1 is MGHRA and CDR2 YSYEKL. CDR3 sequence: CASSQSWGSNQPQHF. CDR3 DNA sequence: TGCGCCAGCAGCCAATCGTGGGGGAGCAATCAGCCCCAGCATTTT.

The chain combines TRBV3-1 (or the pseudogene TRBV3-2) with TRBJ2-1; 10 bases fit TRBD2. The CDR3 sequence is 12 residues long. The germline V gene has CDR1 LGHDT and CDR2 YNNKEL (reference sequence). V shed 1 base, J shed 13 bases, and the junction held 1 base outside the gene matches. CDR3 loop: CASSQGTSGQFF. As DNA, the CDR3 is TGTGCCAGCAGCCAAGGGACTAGCGGCCAGTTCTTC.

The chain links TRBV5-4 to TRBJ1-2; no definite D call. Trimming removed 0 bases at V and 6 bases at J, with 12 bases between. The CDR3 covers 14 residues. The germline CDR1 and CDR2 sequences are SGHNT and YYREEE (reference sequence). The CDR3 spells CASSLEGSGNGYTF. The DNA for the CDR3 is TGTGCCAGCAGCTTGGAAGGAAGCGGAAATGGCTACACCTTC.

This chain joins TRBV28 and TRBJ2-2, with 11 positions matching TRBD2. This CDR3 spans 16 amino acids. Looked up from germline, CDR1 is MDHEN and CDR2 is SYDVKM. V lost 6 bases and J lost 5; bases outside the gene matches: 8. CDR3 sequence (DNA): TGTGCCAGCAGGCGCCATAGCGGGGGGGCGACCGGGGAGCTGTTTTTT. Its translation: CASRRHSGGATGELFF. The full variable domain, its missing parts supplied by reference TRBV28 and TRBJ2-2, is DVKVTQSSRYLVKRTGEKVFLECVQDMDHENMFWYRQDPGLGLRLIYFSYDVKMKEKGDIPEGYSVSREKKERFSLILESASTNQTSMYLCASRRHSGGATGELFFGEGSRLTVL.

This clone was picked up one time. The genes are TRBV7-9 and TRBJ1-4; D is possibly TRBD1 (6 bases). V shed 1 base and J shed 4 bases, with 10 bases lying between them. This CDR3 has 15 residues. Germline CDR1 reads SEHNR; CDR2 reads FQNEAQ (reference sequence). The CDR3 here is CASSLGAGVNEKLFF. DNA of the CDR3: TGTGCCAGCAGCTTAGGGGCAGGGGTTAATGAAAAACTGTTTTTT.